This TCR beta chain was sequenced for a study of blood T cell repertoires in COVID-19. In the study overall: Specimens from acute and convalescent COVID-19 originated in the United States, Italy and Spain. PBMCs, B-cell-depleted T cells, or T cells were the source of the cDNA or gDNA that made up the material.

Profiling relied on immunoSEQ multiplex PCR, and the TCRdb table lists in-frame clones only, not all of them. The profile shows about 200,000 clones, more than 65% of them singletons. Trimming pared 2 bases from V and 3 bases from J, leaving 14 bases between. This CDR3 spans 16 amino acids. Germline CDR1 reads KGHSH; CDR2 reads LQKENI. This clone has just one count. The chain has TRBV18 and TRBJ2-1; D is perhaps TRBD1 (5 bases). This TCR derives from a human donor in a cohort sampled during active COVID-19. The specimen sequenced was peripheral blood. This CDR3 is CASSPFRIDSYNEQFF. In DNA form, the CDR3 reads TGTGCCAGCTCACCATTTCGAATAGACAGCTACAATGAGCAGTTCTTC.